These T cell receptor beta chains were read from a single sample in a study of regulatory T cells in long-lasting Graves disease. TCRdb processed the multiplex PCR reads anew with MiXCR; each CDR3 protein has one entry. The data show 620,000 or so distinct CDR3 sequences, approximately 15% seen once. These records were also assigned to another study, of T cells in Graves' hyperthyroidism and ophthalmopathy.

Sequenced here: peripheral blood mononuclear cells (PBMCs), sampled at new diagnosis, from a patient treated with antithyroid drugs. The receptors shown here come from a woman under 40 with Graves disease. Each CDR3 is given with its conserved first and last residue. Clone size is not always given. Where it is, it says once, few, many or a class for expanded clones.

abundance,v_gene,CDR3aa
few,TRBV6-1,CASRTGLAGGRYTGELFF
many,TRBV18,CASSPNHQETQYF
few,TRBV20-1,CSARIGAGNSPLHF
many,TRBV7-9,CASSPPLDRTITQYF
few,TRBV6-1,CASSPQGASNQPRHF
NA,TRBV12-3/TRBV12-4,CASSGHPGGYEQYF
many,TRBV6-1,CASRTSGSKNEQFF
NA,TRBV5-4,CASSLESMGYNEQFF
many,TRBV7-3,CASSFQGKETQYF
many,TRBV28,CASSDYPLSGSYEQYF
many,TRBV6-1,CAIRRAMNTEAFF
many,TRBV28,CASSLGSSENTEAFF
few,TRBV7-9,CASSFSGQLAKNIQYF
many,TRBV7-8,CASSSGGFGETQYF
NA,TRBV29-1,CSVDGSGANVLAF
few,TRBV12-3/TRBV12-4,CASSLPAGGQPQHF
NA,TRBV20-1,CSARRQPGTDTQYF
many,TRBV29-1,CSVRDSGELFF
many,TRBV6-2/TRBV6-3,CASSYSSGTSGNEQFF
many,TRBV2,CASSAIQISYGYTF
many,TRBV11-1,CASSQSEWNEQFF
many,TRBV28,CASSDIYFSGNTIYF
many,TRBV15,CATSRAGPMAFF
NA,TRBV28,CASSGRGRKQSGYTF
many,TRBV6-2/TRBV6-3,CASSYPLRTEGYGYTF
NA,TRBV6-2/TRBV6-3,CATTRDRGYHEQFF
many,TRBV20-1,CSARTPTGWFNQPQHF
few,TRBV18,CASSPYNRRPGSDGYTF
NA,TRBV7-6,CASSARQGAICNF
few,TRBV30,CAWTAGSSSHEQFF
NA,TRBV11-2,CASSSLAGADGREAFF
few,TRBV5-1,CASSLLAYKKFYNEQFF
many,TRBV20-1,CSASWGQGFPPQHF
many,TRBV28,CASCPRFIRGLFF
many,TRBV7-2,CASSLGRAGANEKLFF
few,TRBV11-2,CASSSYLADYEQYF
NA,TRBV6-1,CASRASNQETRYF
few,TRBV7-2,CASRFSGTNEQFF
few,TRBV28,CASTRGPSYNEQFF
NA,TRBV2,CASTGEAVLMNTEAFF
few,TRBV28,CASSAGETGNTIYF
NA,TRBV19,CASKGQQLFF
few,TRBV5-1,CASRGRSLGSEARIANTGELFF
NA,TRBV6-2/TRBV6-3,CASRTPGYNYGYTF
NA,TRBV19,CASSTVQGDVGVQETQYF
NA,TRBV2,CASSVGGGGSDGEQFF
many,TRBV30,CAWFTGVEQFF
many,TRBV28,CASTPQGRFYEQYF
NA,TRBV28,CASRGGQGALETQYF
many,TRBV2,CASRLSANEQFF
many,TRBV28,CASSSDRPGFF
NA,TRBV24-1,CATSDWTEPYGYTF
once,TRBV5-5,CASSPNGGQGYDYTF
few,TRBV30,CAWQRSANEKLFF
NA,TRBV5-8,CASSLGQPLYGYTF
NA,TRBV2,CASRSEGSGNQPQHF